One and the same sample provided the 29 T cell receptor beta chains below, sequenced in a study of blood T cell repertoires in COVID-19. Sequencing used immunoSEQ multiplex PCR; TCRdb keeps in-frame clones, though not all of them. Of around 81,000 clones in the sample, roughly 90% were seen once. Sequencing was carried out using peripheral blood. The receptors stem from a man between 70 and 80 years old with acute or convalescent COVID-19.

The chain uses TRBV5-1 and TRBJ2-1, with 10 positions matching TRBD2. Germline CDR1 SGHRS, CDR2 YFSETQ. With 4 bases clipped from V and 2 bases from J, the junction kept 3 bases outside the gene matches. The CDR3 is made up of 15 amino acids. The CDR3 nucleotides are TGCGCCAGCAGCCCAGCGGGAGGGACCTACAATGAGCAGTTCTTC. Amino acids: CASSPAGGTYNEQFF. The full variable domain, rest sourced from reference TRBV5-1 and TRBJ2-1, is KAGVTQTPRYLIKTRGQQVTLSCSPISGHRSVSWYQQTPGQGLQFLFEYFSETQRNKGNFPGRFSGRQFSNSRSEMNVSTLELGDSALYLCASSPAGGTYNEQFFGPGTRLTVL.

The sample holds one count of this clone. J is TRBJ2-7 and V is TRBV6-5; D not resolved. Germline V gene sequence: CDR1 MNHEY, CDR2 SVGAGI. The CDR3 length is 13 residues. Trimming left V 10 bases short and J 1 base short, with 14 bases between. CDR3 DNA sequence: TGTGCCACCCCTCCGCAGGTTTCCTACGAGCAGTACTTC. It specifies CATPPQVSYEQYF.

The chain is built from TRBV28 and TRBJ1-5; TRBD1 might be the D (5 bases). V gave up 3 bases and J gave up 0 bases, with 15 bases separating them. The germline V gene encodes CDR1 MDHEN and CDR2 SYDVKM. The CDR3 totals 17 residues. The CDR3 DNA reads as TGTGCCAGCAGTTTTGATCGGAGGGGCCCTAGCAATCAGCCCCAGCATTTT. Amino acids: CASSFDRRGPSNQPQHF.

This clone was found once. The rearrangement uses TRBV7-2 and TRBJ1-5; 10 nucleotides align to TRBD1. The CDR3 spans 15 residues. V trimming: 3 bases; J trimming: 6 bases; junction bases outside the gene matches: 5. Looked up from germline, CDR1 is SGHTA and CDR2 is FQGNSA. The CDR3 loop is CASSLDRGVVQPQHF. The CDR3, as DNA: TGTGCCAGCAGCTTGGACAGGGGGGTAGTTCAGCCCCAGCATTTT.

The chain couples TRBV10-3 to TRBJ1-1; 9 bases are a match to TRBD1. Germline loops: CDR1 ENHRY, CDR2 SYGVKD. The CDR3 is 13 amino acids. With V trimmed by 7 bases and J by 5 bases, 5 bases remained unmatched. CDR3 nucleotide sequence: TGTGCCATCAAAGGACAGGGGTTGACTGAAGCTTTCTTT. This gives the protein CAIKGQGLTEAFF.

The rearrangement joins TRBV6-2 or TRBV6-3 to TRBJ2-2, with 7 bases aligning to TRBD2. From germline, CDR1 is MNHEY and CDR2 SVGEGT. With 2 bases clipped from V and 1 base from J, the junction kept 1 base outside the gene matches. This CDR3 comprises 15 residues. This chain's CDR3 is CASSYKRGNTGELFF. CDR3 sequence (DNA): TGTGCCAGCAGTTACAAGCGGGGGAACACCGGGGAGCTGTTTTTT.

The V call is TRBV6-5, the J call TRBJ2-7, with D possibly matching TRBD1 (5 bases). Between the trimmed V and J ends, which lost 5 bases and 5 bases, there was a span of 10 bases. The CDR3 length is 12 residues. CDR1 and CDR2 (germline): MNHEY, SVGAGI. CDR3 region: CASSTSRDEQYF. The CDR3 nucleotides read TGTGCCAGCAGTACCTCCAGGGACGAGCAGTACTTC.

The chain has TRBV2 and TRBJ2-3; TRBD2 matches 12 bases. The CDR3 covers 15 residues. Germline loops: CDR1 SNHLY, CDR2 FYNNEI. J gave up 6 bases and V 4 bases, and 5 bases lay outside the gene matches. CDR3 residues: CASSGLAGVRDTQYF. The CDR3 DNA reads TGTGCCAGCAGTGGACTAGCGGGAGTTAGGGATACGCAGTATTTT.

This chain connects TRBV29-1 to TRBJ2-3; TRBD2 might be the D (6 bases). The V gene's germline CDR1 is SQVTM and CDR2 ANQGSEA. V lost 7 bases, J lost 5 bases, and 10 bases lay in between. The CDR3 contains 11 residues. DNA of the CDR3: TGCAGCGGCAGGACTATAGATACGCAGTATTTT. Translating gives CSGRTIDTQYF.

The chain links TRBV6-5 to TRBJ2-3; 8 bases line up with TRBD2. The CDR3 length is 15 residues. Germline V gene lookup returns CDR1 MNHEY and CDR2 SVGAGI. Trimming at V came to 0 bases and at J to 5 bases, leaving 4 bases not matched to a gene. The CDR3 sequence: CASSYSLAALDTQYF. CDR3 nucleotide sequence: TGTGCCAGCAGTTACTCACTAGCGGCCCTAGATACGCAGTATTTT.

This clone was counted a single time. V is TRBV19 and J is TRBJ1-6, with 8 bases identical to TRBD1. CDR1 and CDR2 (germline): LNHDA, SQIVND (reference sequence). V dropped 3 bases and J dropped 6; count of bases not matched to a gene: 4. The CDR3 extends over 15 amino acids. The CDR3 nucleotides are TGTGCCAGTAGTATTCGGGACAGGATTAATTCACCCCTCCACTTT. As protein: CASSIRDRINSPLHF.

The V gene is TRBV18, the J gene TRBJ2-2; 13 bases agree with TRBD2. Germline values: CDR1 KGHSH, CDR2 LQKENI. The V and J ends lost 3 bases and 3 bases, in that order; junction bases with no gene match: 7. This CDR3 is built from 18 residues. CDR3 nucleotides: TGTGCCAGCTCACCTCGAGGACTAGCGGGAGTCGACACCGGGGAGCTGTTTTTT. Protein product: CASSPRGLAGVDTGELFF. Filled out from reference TRBV18 and TRBJ2-2, the complete variable domain reads NAGVMQNPRHLVRRRGQEARLRCSPMKGHSHVYWYRQLPEEGLKFMVYLQKENIIDESGMPKERFSAEFPKEGPSILRIQQVVRGDSAAYFCASSPRGLAGVDTGELFFGEGSRLTVL.

The J gene is TRBJ1-5, the V gene TRBV18, with 10 bases that match TRBD1. V dropped 3 bases and J dropped 5; count of bases not matched to a gene: 1. This CDR3 is 14 amino acids long. Germline values: CDR1 KGHSH, CDR2 LQKENI. CDR3: CASSPDRGDQPQHF. In nucleotides, the CDR3 is TGTGCCAGCTCACCGGACAGGGGGGATCAGCCCCAGCATTTT.

This rearrangement joins TRBV9 to TRBJ1-2; 7 bases are shared with TRBD1. The germline gives CDR1 SGDLS, CDR2 YYNGEE. V was pared by 4 bases and J by 0 bases, with 6 bases of the junction left unmatched. CDR3 length: 15 residues. This CDR3 reads CASSPGTVSNYGYTF. CDR3 DNA sequence: TGTGCCAGCAGCCCAGGGACAGTGTCTAACTATGGCTACACCTTC.

The V call is TRBV24-1, the J call TRBJ1-4, with TRBD1 as a possible D gene (6 bases). The CDR3 is made up of 20 amino acids. Trimming stripped 4 bases from V and 0 bases from J, with 23 bases between. Germline CDR1 reads KGHDR; CDR2 reads SFDVKD. CDR3 protein: CATSDTPRDTTYATNEKLFF. Here the CDR3 DNA reads TGTGCCACCAGTGACACCCCCCGGGACACAACTTATGCAACTAATGAAAAACTGTTTTTT.

The V and J genes are TRBV6-6 and TRBJ1-2; 8 bases line up with TRBD1. The CDR3 is made up of 15 amino acids. Germline V CDR1 and CDR2: MNHNY, SVGAGI (reference sequence). V trimming: 2 bases; J trimming: 4 bases; junction bases outside the gene matches: 6. The chain's CDR3 is CASSYPAGGIYGYTF. The CDR3 DNA sequence: TGTGCCAGCAGTTACCCTGCAGGGGGCATCTATGGCTACACCTTC.

The gene calls are TRBV11-1 and TRBJ1-2; 7 positions match TRBD1. V gave up 5 bases and J gave up 8 bases; unmatched junction bases: 5. The V gene's germline CDR1 is SGHAT and CDR2 FQDESV (reference sequence). The CDR3 contains 12 residues. The chain's CDR3 is CASSPTGSGYTF. CDR3 nucleotide sequence: TGTGCCAGCAGCCCGACAGGGAGCGGCTACACCTTC.

The chain employs TRBV2 and TRBJ1-5; no reliable D call. The length of the CDR3 is 14 residues. Trimming left V 6 bases short and J 6 bases short, with 15 bases between. CDR1 and CDR2 (germline): SNHLY, FYNNEI. The CDR3 DNA is TGTGCCAGCAGATGGACTGAATTTGGTCAGCCCCAGCATTTT. Translating it yields CASRWTEFGQPQHF.

V gene TRBV5-1 combines with J gene TRBJ1-1; 7 bases are a match to TRBD1. V was clipped by 5 bases and J by 0 bases; unmatched bases: 4. The CDR3 has 14 residues. The germline V gene encodes CDR1 SGHRS and CDR2 YFSETQ. The CDR3 DNA follows: TGCGCCAGCAGACCGACAGGGCTGAACACTGAAGCTTTCTTT. Translated: CASRPTGLNTEAFF.

V usage is TRBV2 and J usage is TRBJ2-1, with D possibly matching TRBD2 (6 bases). The ends were cut back, 3 bases at V and 5 bases at J, with 14 bases in the middle. Germline values: CDR1 SNHLY, CDR2 FYNNEI. The CDR3 has 15 amino acids. In nucleotides, the CDR3 is TGTGCCAGCAGTGATCCAGGGTGGAGGGACAATGAGCAGTTCTTC. Protein sequence: CASSDPGWRDNEQFF.

The V call is TRBV10-1, the J call TRBJ2-7, with 9 bases fitting TRBD2. Germline loops: CDR1 WNHNN, CDR2 SYGVQD (reference sequence). The V and J ends lost 6 bases and 2 bases, in that order; junction bases with no gene match: 11. The length of the CDR3 is 16 residues. The CDR3 sequence: CASRSTCGRAAYEQYF. CDR3 nucleotides: TGCGCCAGCAGATCAACATGCGGGAGGGCCGCCTACGAGCAGTACTTC.

The V gene is TRBV4-1, the J gene TRBJ2-7, with 14 bases identical to TRBD2. The CDR3 extends over 15 amino acids. The V gene end was trimmed by 4 bases and the J gene end by 4 bases; junction bases not matched to a gene: 3. Per germline, CDR1 MGHRA and CDR2 YSYEKL. CDR3 residues: CASSRGLAGAYEQYF. The CDR3 DNA reads as TGCGCCAGCAGCCGGGGACTAGCGGGGGCTTACGAGCAGTACTTC.

The rearrangement joins TRBV24-1 to TRBJ2-1, with 9 bases identical to TRBD2. In germline, CDR1 is KGHDR, CDR2 SFDVKD. V shed 5 bases, J shed 1 base, and the junction held 11 bases outside the gene matches. This CDR3 region has 18 residues. CDR3: CATSGLAGEGASYNEQFF. DNA for the CDR3: TGTGCCACCAGTGGGTTAGCGGGAGAGGGTGCATCCTACAATGAGCAGTTCTTC.

CDR3 bases: TGTGCCAGCGAGAAGGACAGCGGCAAAGCTTTCTTT. This encodes CASEKDSGKAFF. V and J are TRBV6-5 and TRBJ1-1; weak D call: TRBD1 (6 bases). This CDR3 comprises 12 residues. Germline V gene lookup returns CDR1 MNHEY and CDR2 SVGAGI. The V end was cut by 8 bases, the J end by 9 bases, with 16 bases between.

This sequence joins TRBV4-1 and TRBJ2-1; TRBD2 matches at 10 bases. V trimming: 0 bases; J trimming: 7 bases; junction bases outside the gene matches: 3. Germline V CDR1 and CDR2: MGHRA, YSYEKL. The CDR3 has 15 amino acids. The chain's CDR3 is CASSQENSGRNEQFF. Written as DNA, the CDR3 is TGCGCCAGCAGCCAAGAGAATAGCGGGAGGAATGAGCAGTTCTTC.

The V gene is TRBV19, the J gene TRBJ2-1; maybe TRBD1 (6 bases). The CDR3 is 14 residues long. Looked up from germline, CDR1 is LNHDA and CDR2 is SQIVND (reference sequence). Trimming took 5 bases from V and 3 from J, leaving 11 bases between them. The CDR3 spells CASSVQGNYNEQFF. The CDR3 DNA reads as TGTGCCAGTAGTGTACAGGGTAACTACAATGAGCAGTTCTTC.

The chain combines TRBV3-1 (or the pseudogene TRBV3-2) with TRBJ2-4; maybe TRBD2 (6 bases). The germline gives CDR1 LGHDT, CDR2 YNNKEL (reference sequence). The CDR3 has 15 amino acids. Between the trimmed V and J ends, which lost 8 bases and 7 bases, there was a span of 21 bases. This chain's CDR3 is CASEKLASTGNIQYF. The DNA of the CDR3 is TGTGCCAGCGAAAAACTAGCCTCAACTGGGAACATTCAGTACTTC.

The V and J genes are TRBV7-9 and TRBJ2-1, with D possibly matching TRBD2 (6 bases). This CDR3 has 17 amino acids. From germline, CDR1 is SEHNR and CDR2 FQNEAQ (reference sequence). Trimming pared 2 bases from V and 6 bases from J, leaving 20 bases between. The CDR3 reads CASSLPMGRRDGNEQFF. DNA for the CDR3: TGTGCCAGCAGCTTACCCATGGGCAGGAGGGACGGCAATGAGCAGTTCTTC.

The gene calls are TRBV7-8 and TRBJ1-5; D is perhaps TRBD1 (5 bases). Trimming pared 5 bases from V and 5 bases from J, leaving 22 bases between. The CDR3 runs to 17 residues. The germline V gene has CDR1 SGHVS and CDR2 FQNEAQ. CDR3 amino acids: CASSQWDRLSGDQPQHF. The CDR3 DNA sequence: TGTGCCAGCAGCCAGTGGGACCGTCTGAGCGGGGATCAGCCCCAGCATTTT.